What follows are 31 T cell receptor beta chains derived from one specimen sequenced in a study of CD8 T cells in Susac syndrome. RNA, at 0.5 to 1 ug, was reverse transcribed with random hexamers. TCRdb re-derived calls from the immunoSEQ multiplex PCR reads in MiXCR, one entry per CDR3 protein. The top ten hold 0.099% of the sample, which has over 150,000 distinct CDR3 sequences, roughly 94% seen once. Sequencing input: CD4+ T cells from PBMCs. The receptors originated from a human donor with Susac syndrome.

V and J are TRBV2 and TRBJ2-3, with 9 bases fitting TRBD2. CDR3 length: 16 amino acids. Germline CDR1 SNHLY, CDR2 FYNNEI. V was pared by 4 bases and J by 6 bases, with 11 bases of the junction left unmatched. In DNA form, the CDR3 reads TGTGCCAGCAGTGCGCGGGCGGGAGGGCCTTCGGATACGCAGTATTTT. This gives the protein CASSARAGGPSDTQYF.

V gene TRBV27 combines with J gene TRBJ2-5; 10 nucleotides match TRBD1. V shed 6 bases and J 2 bases; nucleotides not matched to a gene: 6. There are 15 residues in the CDR3. Germline CDR1 is MNHEY and CDR2 is SMNVEV (reference sequence). The chain's CDR3 is CASSPGQGPQETQYF. CDR3 in DNA: TGTGCCAGCAGCCCGGGACAGGGGCCACAAGAGACCCAGTACTTC.

The V gene is TRBV4-1, the J gene TRBJ1-1, with 7 nucleotides matching TRBD1. Per the germline V gene, CDR1 is MGHRA and CDR2 is YSYEKL. Unmatched junction bases numbered 6, after V lost 2 bases and J lost 0 bases. There are 16 residues in the CDR3. In nucleotides, the CDR3 is TGCGCCAGCAGCCAATTCACGGGACAGTTGAACACTGAAGCTTTCTTT. Amino acid sequence: CASSQFTGQLNTEAFF.

The V call is TRBV9, the J call TRBJ2-3; no reliable D call. The CDR3 totals 14 residues. Germline V gives CDR1 SGDLS, CDR2 YYNGEE. V was clipped by 1 base and J by 6 bases, with 12 bases between them. CDR3 residues: CASSVQGLRDTQYF. CDR3 in DNA: TGTGCCAGCAGCGTACAAGGTCTAAGGGATACGCAGTATTTT. The full variable domain, with the rest looked up from reference TRBV9 and TRBJ2-3, is DSGVTQTPKHLITATGQRVTLRCSPRSGDLSVYWYQQSLDQGLQFLIQYYNGEERAKGNILERFSAQQFPDLHSELNLSSLELGDSALYFCASSVQGLRDTQYFGPGTRLTVL.

This sequence joins TRBV20-1 and TRBJ2-1; perhaps TRBD2 as D (6 bases). The CDR3 extends over 15 amino acids. The V gene's germline CDR1 is DFQATT and CDR2 SNEGSKA (reference sequence). The V end was cut by 6 bases, the J end by 7 bases, with 22 bases between. The DNA of the CDR3 is TGCAGTGCCCCAATCGGGGGATCGTGGGGAAATGAGCAGTTCTTC. Protein product: CSAPIGGSWGNEQFF.

The V and J genes are TRBV14 and TRBJ2-7, with D hard to call. Deletions cut 0 bases from V and 6 bases from J, with 9 bases between. There are 13 residues in the CDR3. In germline, CDR1 is SGHDN, CDR2 FVKESK. The CDR3 region has the DNA TGTGCCAGCAGCCAAGATTCCGTAGGCGAGCAGTACTTC. It codes for CASSQDSVGEQYF. The full variable domain, its missing parts supplied by reference TRBV14 and TRBJ2-7, is EAGVTQFPSHSVIEKGQTVTLRCDPISGHDNLYWYRRVMGKEIKFLLHFVKESKQDESGMPNNRFLAERTGGTYSTLKVQPAELEDSGVYFCASSQDSVGEQYFGPGTRLTVT.

This chain connects TRBV19 to TRBJ1-5; D unclear. The V and J ends lost 5 bases and 5 bases respectively, with 16 bases between them. The CDR3 length is 15 residues. Germline lookup yields CDR1 LNHDA and CDR2 SQIVND (reference sequence). The CDR3 DNA reads as TGTGCCAGTAGTCCAGTCACCGAACCTTATCAGCCCCAGCATTTT. It translates to CASSPVTEPYQPQHF.

The chain is built from TRBV3-1 and TRBJ1-1; possibly TRBD1 for D (5 bases). The CDR3 has 15 residues. The germline gives CDR1 LGHDT, CDR2 YNNKEL (reference sequence). The ends were cut back, 1 base at V and 1 base at J, with 10 bases in the middle. CDR3 protein: CASSQVGGTNTEAFF. DNA of the CDR3: TGTGCCAGCAGCCAAGTAGGTGGGACGAACACTGAAGCTTTCTTT.

The rearrangement uses TRBV30 and TRBJ1-4; a weak D match, TRBD1 (5 bases). The germline V gene has CDR1 GTSNPN and CDR2 SVGIG (reference sequence). CDR3 length: 14 residues. Deletions cut 5 bases from V and 8 bases from J, with 18 bases between. The CDR3 DNA reads as TGTGCCTGGTGTCCCGGGACCGCGGGAGAAAAACTGTTTTTT. Translation: CAWCPGTAGEKLFF. Variable domain in full (rest from reference TRBV30 and TRBJ1-4): SQTIHQWPATLVQPVGSPLSLECTVEGTSNPNLYWYRQAAGRGLQLLFYSVGIGQISSEVPQNLSASRPQDRQFILSSKKLLLSDSGFYLCAWCPGTAGEKLFFGSGTQLSVL.

The chain combines TRBV29-1 with TRBJ1-3; D is unresolved. In germline, CDR1 is SQVTM, CDR2 ANQGSEA. CDR3 size: 15 residues. V shed 4 bases and J shed 2 bases, with 15 bases lying between them. The CDR3 nucleotides read TGCAGCGTTGCCGGACGGGTCGGAGCTGGAAACACCATATATTTT. Amino acids: CSVAGRVGAGNTIYF.

This clonotype was seen a single time. The rearrangement links TRBV2 to TRBJ2-7; 9 bases map to TRBD1. J lost 1 base, V lost 4 bases, and 8 bases had no gene match. This CDR3 contains 16 residues. Germline V lookup: CDR1 SNHLY, CDR2 FYNNEI. The CDR3 region is CASSVGPGQGSYEQYF. The CDR3 DNA follows: TGTGCCAGCAGTGTTGGTCCAGGACAGGGGTCCTACGAGCAGTACTTC.

The rearrangement uses TRBV12-3 or TRBV12-4 and TRBJ2-3; tentatively, D is TRBD2 (5 bases). Between the trimmed V and J ends, which lost 2 bases and 4 bases, there was a span of 13 bases. This CDR3 is 15 amino acids long. The CDR3 spells CASSLYTPSPDTQYF. The CDR3 region has the DNA TGTGCCAGCAGTTTATATACGCCTAGCCCAGATACGCAGTATTTT.

The rearrangement uses TRBV19 and TRBJ1-2; D perhaps matches TRBD1 (5 bases). The V end was cut by 9 bases, the J end by 2 bases, with 10 bases between. The CDR3 loop spans 12 amino acids. Germline values: CDR1 LNHDA, CDR2 SQIVND (reference sequence). This CDR3 is CASRGRNYGYTF. In DNA, the CDR3 is TGTGCCAGCCGGGGCCGGAACTATGGCTACACCTTC. The whole variable domain, remainder taken from reference TRBV19 and TRBJ1-2, is DGGITQSPKYLFRKEGQNVTLSCEQNLNHDAMYWYRQDPGQGLRLIYYSQIVNDFQKGDIAEGYSVSREKKESFPLTVTSAQKNPTAFYLCASRGRNYGYTFGSGTRLTVV.

The chain links TRBV28 to TRBJ1-5, with D hard to call. V was trimmed by 6 bases and J by 4 bases, leaving 7 bases between them. Germline loops: CDR1 MDHEN, CDR2 SYDVKM. CDR3 length: 12 amino acids. The CDR3 coding sequence is TGTGCCAGCAGAGATTTTAATCAGCCCCAGCATTTT. This encodes CASRDFNQPQHF.

V usage is TRBV6-5 and J usage is TRBJ2-3; D is undetermined. In germline, CDR1 is MNHEY, CDR2 SVGAGI. The CDR3 runs 15 residues. V was pared by 6 bases and J by 0 bases, with 13 bases between. The chain's CDR3 is CASRLFLASTDTQYF. CDR3 in DNA: TGTGCCAGCAGACTATTTCTGGCTAGCACAGATACGCAGTATTTT.

This chain connects TRBV14 to TRBJ2-3; D remains ambiguous. The CDR3 has 16 amino acids. Germline V gives CDR1 SGHDN, CDR2 FVKESK. Trimming took off 1 base at V and 5 bases at J, with 16 bases between the two ends. CDR3 in amino acids: CASSQGRVSSIDTQYF. The CDR3 DNA sequence: TGTGCCAGCAGCCAAGGCCGAGTTTCTTCTATAGATACGCAGTATTTT.

About this clonotype: At one end, the junction sequence differs from germline, possibly due to a read error. CDR3 in DNA: TGTGCCAGCAGCTTAGTAGCGGGGGGCCCTCAAGGGACCCAGTACTTC. It encodes CASSLVAGGPQGTQYF. The chain combines TRBV7-2 with TRBJ2-5, with TRBD2 matching over 10 bases. This CDR3 spans 16 amino acids. CDR1 and CDR2 (germline): SGHTA, FQGNSA.

The chain has TRBV20-1 and TRBJ2-3; 14 bases are a match to TRBD2. The CDR3 is 18 amino acids. The trim removed 1 base at V and 2 bases at J, leaving 8 bases unmatched. Germline V gene sequence: CDR1 DFQATT, CDR2 SNEGSKA (reference sequence). This CDR3 is CSARGRLAGGRDTDTQYF. As DNA, the CDR3 is TGCAGTGCTAGAGGGAGACTAGCGGGAGGGAGGGACACAGATACGCAGTATTTT.

The rearrangement uses TRBV11-2 and TRBJ1-1, with 9 bases that match TRBD1. V lost 2 bases to trimming and J lost 9 bases; unmatched junction nucleotides: 7. From germline, CDR1 is SGHAT and CDR2 FQNNGV. The CDR3 is 14 amino acids. The CDR3 sequence: CASSLNRDREQAFF. DNA of the CDR3: TGTGCCAGCAGCTTAAACCGGGACAGGGAACAAGCTTTCTTT.

The chain is built from TRBV7-9 and TRBJ2-1, with D perhaps being TRBD1 or TRBD2 (5 bases each). The CDR3 sequence is 15 residues long. CDR1 and CDR2 from the germline V gene are SEHNR and FQNEAQ (reference sequence). The V and J ends lost 5 bases and 8 bases respectively, with 19 bases between them. CDR3 amino acids: CASSHPRGAVDEQFF. For the CDR3, the DNA is TGTGCCAGCAGCCATCCCCGGGGCGCGGTCGATGAGCAGTTCTTC.

The rearrangement uses TRBV29-1 and TRBJ2-7; TRBD2 matches at 12 bases. V was clipped by 4 bases and J by 0 bases; unmatched bases: 7. The CDR3 sequence is 16 residues long. The germline CDR1 and CDR2 sequences are SQVTM and ANQGSEA. The CDR3 here is CSVVLWTSGTSYEQYF. CDR3 sequence (DNA): TGCAGCGTTGTACTTTGGACTAGCGGGACCTCCTACGAGCAGTACTTC.

CDR3 sequence: CASSQVGSYEQYF. In nucleotides, the CDR3 is TGTGCCAGCAGCCAAGTTGGCAGCTACGAGCAGTACTTC. The chain carries TRBV3-1 and TRBJ2-7; no definite D call. Germline CDR1 is LGHDT and CDR2 is YNNKEL (reference sequence). CDR3 length equals 13 residues. The V end lost 1 base, the J end lost 3 bases, and 7 bases lay between the germline ends.

The CDR3 sequence: CASSNTRDFNQPQHF. The CDR3 nucleotides read TGTGCCAGCAGCAATACTAGGGACTTTAATCAGCCCCAGCATTTT. The rearrangement links TRBV6-2 or TRBV6-3 to TRBJ1-5; a possible D gene is TRBD1 (5 bases). The CDR3 has 15 amino acids. Deletions cut 6 bases from V and 4 bases from J, with 16 bases between. The germline V gene encodes CDR1 MNHEY and CDR2 SVGEGT.

This chain connects TRBV7-9 to TRBJ1-1; D unclear. CDR1 is SEHNR, CDR2 FQNEAQ, per germline (reference sequence). The CDR3 consists of 12 residues. V dropped 10 bases and J dropped 0 bases, with 9 bases sitting between them. This CDR3 reads CATYRMNTEAFF. CDR3 sequence (DNA): TGTGCCACATACCGGATGAACACTGAAGCTTTCTTT.

The V gene is TRBV6-6, the J gene TRBJ1-2; D call uncertain. CDR1 is MNHNY, CDR2 SVGAGI, per germline (reference sequence). Deletions cut 6 bases from V and 3 bases from J, with 14 bases between. The CDR3 contains 14 residues. CDR3 nucleotide sequence: TGTGCCAGCAGGAGAACACTCGGGGACTATGGCTACACCTTC. Amino acid sequence: CASRRTLGDYGYTF.

V usage is TRBV28 and J usage is TRBJ1-5, with 10 bases fitting TRBD1. Germline V gives CDR1 MDHEN, CDR2 SYDVKM. Losses at the gene ends were 5 bases for V and 6 bases for J; bases not matched to a gene: 7. The CDR3 sequence is 15 residues long. In DNA form, the CDR3 reads TGTGCCAGCAGTCTGGGGACAGGGGTGAGTCAGCCCCAGCATTTT. This gives the protein CASSLGTGVSQPQHF.

J is TRBJ2-7 and V is TRBV5-1, with 7 bases identical to TRBD1. Looked up from germline, CDR1 is SGHRS and CDR2 is YFSETQ. J was trimmed by 6 bases and V by 4 bases; bases with no gene match: 4. The CDR3 runs to 12 residues. CDR3 region: CASSIDRAEQYF. In DNA form, the CDR3 reads TGCGCCAGCAGCATTGACAGGGCCGAGCAGTACTTC.

This clonotype was seen a few times. As DNA, the CDR3 is TGCGCCAGCAGCTTTGAGGCCGGAAATTCACCCCTCCACTTT. Translated: CASSFEAGNSPLHF. The rearrangement uses TRBV5-1 and TRBJ1-6; the D is unclear. V lost 2 bases, J lost 7 bases, and 10 bases lay in between. Per germline, CDR1 SGHRS and CDR2 YFSETQ. This CDR3 spans 14 amino acids.

V gene TRBV18 combines with J gene TRBJ1-6; D unresolved. The CDR3 runs 13 residues. Germline CDR1 is KGHSH and CDR2 is LQKENI. V lost 3 bases, J lost 9 bases, and 9 bases lay in between. The CDR3 bases are TGTGCCAGCTCACCTTACGGTAGTTCACCCCTCCACTTT. Translated: CASSPYGSSPLHF.

V is TRBV5-1 and J is TRBJ2-1, with D perhaps given as TRBD1 or TRBD2 (6 bases each). Trimming took 3 bases from V and 0 from J, leaving 10 bases between them. The CDR3 totals 15 residues. Germline V lookup: CDR1 SGHRS, CDR2 YFSETQ. The CDR3 spells CASSSGDNSYNEQFF. The CDR3 DNA sequence: TGCGCCAGCAGCTCGGGGGACAACTCCTACAATGAGCAGTTCTTC.

V is TRBV5-4 and J is TRBJ2-7; 7 bases agree with TRBD2. Germline V gene lookup returns CDR1 SGHNT and CDR2 YYREEE (reference sequence). The V segment lost 0 bases and the J segment 0 bases; nucleotides outside the gene matches: 3. The CDR3 totals 15 residues. CDR3 DNA: TGTGCCAGCAGCTTGGATCTAGCGGTCTCCTACGAGCAGTACTTC. Protein: CASSLDLAVSYEQYF.